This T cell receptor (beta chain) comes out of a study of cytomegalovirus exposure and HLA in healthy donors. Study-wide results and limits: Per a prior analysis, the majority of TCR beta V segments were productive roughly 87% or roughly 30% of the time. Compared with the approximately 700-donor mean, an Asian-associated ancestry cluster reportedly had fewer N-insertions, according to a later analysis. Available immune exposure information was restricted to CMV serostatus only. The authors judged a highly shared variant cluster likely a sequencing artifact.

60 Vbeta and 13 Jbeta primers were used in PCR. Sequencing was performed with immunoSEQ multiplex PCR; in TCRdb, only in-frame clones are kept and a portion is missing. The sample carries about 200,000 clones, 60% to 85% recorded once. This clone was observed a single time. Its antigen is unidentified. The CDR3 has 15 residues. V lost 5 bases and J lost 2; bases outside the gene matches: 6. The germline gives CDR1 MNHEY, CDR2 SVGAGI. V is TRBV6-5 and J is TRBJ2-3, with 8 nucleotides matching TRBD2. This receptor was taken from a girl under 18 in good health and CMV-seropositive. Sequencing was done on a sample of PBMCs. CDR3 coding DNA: TGTGCCAGCAGTAATAGCGGGGCCACCACAGATACGCAGTATTTT. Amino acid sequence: CASSNSGATTDTQYF.